This T cell receptor (beta chain) was recovered during a study of quantifying T cell responses using KT2 cells. About the research overall: cDNA was made from DNase-treated RNA using alpha and beta constant primers.

An oligo carrying a UMI was ligated to the cDNA 3' end. The first PCR ran 4 to 5 cycles with an equimolar RC1.1 and RC1.2 beta primer mix. A single record per CDR3 protein comes from TCRdb applying MiXCR to the UMI-ligation and nested PCR reads. The table shows some 48,000 distinct CDR3 sequences, with roughly 12% occurring only once. Germline V gives CDR1 DFQATT, CDR2 SNEGSKA (reference sequence). V dropped 1 base and J dropped 0 bases, with 22 bases sitting between them. This CDR3 spans 19 amino acids. This clonotype was seen at least ten times. The sequenced sample consisted of PBMCs spiked with cells of the T cell clone KT2. This TCR was sampled from a human donor. The rearrangement links TRBV20-1 to TRBJ1-5; D is perhaps TRBD1 (6 bases). CDR3 DNA sequence: TGCAGTGCTAGAGGACCCGGGGGCGCGGGGGTCTATAGCAATCAGCCCCAGCATTTT. The encoded protein is CSARGPGGAGVYSNQPQHF.